A single sample gave rise to the 26 T cell receptor beta chains below, sequenced in a study of neurological immune-mediated disorders. A single record per CDR3 protein comes from TCRdb applying MiXCR to the 5' RACE reads. The sample yields approximately 77,000 distinct CDR3 sequences, roughly 9% seen once. Material for sequencing was PBMCs. The receptors here all came from a man over 45 in good health.

This clonotype appeared once. This sequence joins TRBV4-2 and TRBJ2-5; TRBD1 matches 8 bases. V dropped 4 bases and J dropped 5; count of bases not matched to a gene: 6. The CDR3 is 14 amino acids. Germline V lookup: CDR1 LGHNA, CDR2 YNFKEQ. The CDR3 nucleotides are TGTGCCAGCAGCCCCGCCAGGGGGCCGGAGACCCAGTACTTC. This sequence encodes CASSPARGPETQYF.

This clonotype was recorded many times. The chain carries TRBV27 and TRBJ2-7, with D uncertain. The CDR3 is made up of 13 amino acids. Trimming took off 3 bases at V and 5 bases at J, with 11 bases between the two ends. Per the germline V gene, CDR1 is MNHEY and CDR2 is SMNVEV (reference sequence). The CDR3 loop is CASSLVGFDEQYF. The DNA of the CDR3 is TGTGCCAGCAGTTTGGTGGGATTCGACGAGCAGTACTTC.

This clonotype occurred many times. CDR3 in amino acids: CASSVGTGGEREQYF. The CDR3 bases are TGTGCCAGCTCTGTCGGGACAGGGGGAGAGAGGGAGCAGTACTTC. This rearrangement joins TRBV6-1 to TRBJ2-7; TRBD1 aligns across 11 bases. The CDR3 has 15 residues. Per germline, CDR1 MNHNS and CDR2 SASEGT. With V trimmed by 8 bases and J by 7 bases, 13 bases remained unmatched.

This chain joins TRBV20-1 and TRBJ2-1; 7 positions agree with TRBD2. Germline V CDR1 and CDR2: DFQATT, SNEGSKA (reference sequence). This CDR3 spans 15 amino acids. Losses at the gene ends were 5 bases for V and 2 bases for J; bases not matched to a gene: 9. Here the CDR3 DNA reads TGCAGTGCTGACACCGGGACTATCACCTACAATGAGCAGTTCTTC. This gives the protein CSADTGTITYNEQFF.

The sample holds many counts of this clonotype. J is TRBJ1-5 and V is TRBV28; D unresolved. Germline V CDR1 and CDR2: MDHEN, SYDVKM. CDR3 length: 16 residues. V was trimmed by 6 bases and J by 0 bases, leaving 15 bases between them. The CDR3 DNA is TGTGCCAGCAGGGTACGGAGCTCCAATAGCAATCAGCCCCAGCATTTT. This sequence encodes CASRVRSSNSNQPQHF.

This clonotype has a count of ten or more. The chain joins TRBV3-1 to TRBJ2-1; TRBD2 might be the D (5 bases). The V and J ends lost 3 bases and 0 bases respectively, with 12 bases between them. The CDR3 runs to 16 residues. Germline V gives CDR1 LGHDT, CDR2 YNNKEL (reference sequence). The CDR3 DNA is TGTGCCAGCAGCCATAGGACTCTTAGCTCCTACAATGAGCAGTTCTTC. This translates into CASSHRTLSSYNEQFF.

The sample holds many counts of this clonotype. The J gene is TRBJ1-6, the V gene TRBV20-1, with 9 nucleotides matching TRBD1. After removal of 5 bases from V and 9 bases from J, the junction contained 5 bases not matched to a gene. This CDR3 region has 13 residues. Germline values: CDR1 DFQATT, CDR2 SNEGSKA (reference sequence). The CDR3 DNA reads TGCAGTGCTTGGACAGGGGACAGTTCACCCCTCCACTTT. This gives the protein CSAWTGDSSPLHF.

The chain uses TRBV9 and TRBJ2-7; D may be TRBD2 (5 bases). The germline gives CDR1 SGDLS, CDR2 YYNGEE. This CDR3 spans 14 amino acids. Trimming took 4 bases from V and 5 from J, leaving 16 bases between them. CDR3 sequence reads: CASSPGVPSHEQYF. The CDR3 coding sequence is TGTGCCAGCAGCCCCGGGGTCCCGTCCCACGAGCAGTACTTC.

The table lists this clonotype with many counts. The chain links TRBV5-1 to TRBJ2-7; D call uncertain. The V gene's germline CDR1 is SGHRS and CDR2 YFSETQ. There are 15 residues in the CDR3. V dropped 1 base and J dropped 2 bases, with 13 bases sitting between them. Written as DNA, the CDR3 is TGCGCCAGCAGCTTGAGGACGGCCGACGCCTACGAGCAGTACTTC. It yields the protein CASSLRTADAYEQYF.

This clonotype was seen many times. V gene TRBV7-9 combines with J gene TRBJ1-3; D call uncertain. The CDR3 runs to 11 residues. The V end lost 3 bases, the J end lost 6 bases, and 3 bases lay between the germline ends. Looked up from germline, CDR1 is SEHNR and CDR2 is FQNEAQ (reference sequence). The chain's CDR3 is CASSLSNTIYF. DNA of the CDR3: TGTGCCAGCAGCTTGTCAAACACCATATATTTT.

In its sample, this clonotype was seen many times. This chain uses TRBV12-3 or TRBV12-4 with TRBJ2-1, with D perhaps TRBD2 (7 bases). The CDR3 runs 14 residues. Trimming took off 6 bases at V and 12 bases at J, with 21 bases between the two ends. In DNA form, the CDR3 reads TGTGCCAGCAGGACAGGTTCCTCACGGGGGGCGCAGTTCTTC. Amino acids: CASRTGSSRGAQFF.

This clonotype occurred many times. The rearrangement uses TRBV9 and TRBJ2-1, with TRBD2 matching 9 bases. V lost 4 bases and J lost 4; bases outside the gene matches: 9. The CDR3 is 16 residues long. The germline CDR1 and CDR2 sequences are SGDLS and YYNGEE. The CDR3 sequence: CASSPEWTSVYNEQFF. CDR3 bases: TGTGCCAGCAGCCCCGAGTGGACTAGCGTTTACAATGAGCAGTTCTTC.

This clonotype was observed many times. The chain is built from TRBV5-5 and TRBJ2-5; D is undetermined. Germline assignment: CDR1 SGHKS and CDR2 YYEKEE (reference sequence). Deletions cut 2 bases from V and 1 base from J, with 12 bases between. This CDR3 comprises 15 residues. The CDR3 bases are TGTGCCAGCAGCTTTGACGGGCAGCGCCAAGAGACCCAGTACTTC. Protein: CASSFDGQRQETQYF.

This clonotype was detected ten times or more. The chain recombines TRBV7-6 with TRBJ2-3; 10 bases align to TRBD2. Trimming at V came to 5 bases and at J to 4 bases, leaving 6 bases not matched to a gene. The CDR3 is 15 amino acids. Germline CDR1 and CDR2: SGHVS and FNYEAQ. The CDR3 DNA reads as TGTGCCAGCAGCCCGCTAAGCGGGGGGGCAGATACGCAGTATTTT. Translating it yields CASSPLSGGADTQYF.

This clonotype was counted at least ten times. The genes are TRBV5-1 and TRBJ2-1; 7 bases map to TRBD2. CDR3 length: 15 amino acids. The V gene's germline CDR1 is SGHRS and CDR2 YFSETQ. V was clipped by 6 bases and J by 6 bases; unmatched bases: 12. CDR3 in DNA: TGCGCCAGCACTCCCCAGCGGGATGGGTCCAATGAGCAGTTCTTC. Translated, it gives CASTPQRDGSNEQFF.

This clonotype was seen at least ten times. This chain uses TRBV28 with TRBJ2-7, with 7 bases that match TRBD1. The CDR3 consists of 13 residues. Germline-derived CDR1 and CDR2 are MDHEN and SYDVKM. The junction had 7 bases not matched to a gene; V was cut back by 9 bases and J by 2 bases. CDR3 region: CASFSGQTYEQYF. CDR3 DNA sequence: TGTGCCAGTTTCTCGGGACAGACCTACGAGCAGTACTTC.

This chain links TRBV3-1 with TRBJ2-2; D is possibly TRBD1 (5 bases). In germline, CDR1 is LGHDT, CDR2 YNNKEL (reference sequence). V lost 5 bases, J lost 1 base, and 11 bases lay in between. This CDR3 comprises 15 residues. This CDR3 reads CASSNPTVNTGELFF. The CDR3 bases are TGTGCCAGCAGCAATCCGACAGTGAACACCGGGGAGCTGTTTTTT.

This clonotype was seen ten or more times. The V gene is TRBV20-1, the J gene TRBJ2-1; 11 nucleotides agree with TRBD2. The CDR3 sequence is 15 residues long. After removal of 3 bases from V and 0 bases from J, the junction contained 1 base not matched to a gene. Germline values: CDR1 DFQATT, CDR2 SNEGSKA (reference sequence). This chain's CDR3 is CSASLAGGSYNEQFF. CDR3 nucleotide sequence: TGCAGTGCTAGCCTAGCGGGAGGCTCCTACAATGAGCAGTTCTTC.

This clonotype has at least ten counts. This chain connects TRBV12-3 or TRBV12-4 to TRBJ1-2; D possibly corresponds to TRBD1 (6 bases). The CDR3 has 15 residues. The germline V and J ends were trimmed by 6 bases and 5 bases, with 19 bases remaining between them. This CDR3 reads CASSRGTTQPYGYTF. Here the CDR3 DNA reads TGTGCCAGCAGCCGCGGGACAACTCAGCCGTATGGCTACACCTTC.

This clonotype has ten or more counts. The V gene is TRBV7-2, the J gene TRBJ2-1; D is possibly TRBD2 (7 bases). The CDR3 consists of 14 residues. Trimming took off 3 bases at V and 2 bases at J, with 8 bases between the two ends. Germline V gene data show CDR1 as SGHTA and CDR2 as FQGNSA. CDR3 sequence reads: CASSLGGPYNEQFF. The CDR3 DNA reads TGTGCCAGCAGCTTGGGGGGGCCCTACAATGAGCAGTTCTTC.

This clonotype was picked up many times. V is TRBV7-6 and J is TRBJ2-2; 9 bases agree with TRBD1. The germline gives CDR1 SGHVS, CDR2 FNYEAQ. The V segment lost 6 bases and the J segment 7 bases; nucleotides outside the gene matches: 12. The CDR3 consists of 16 residues. In DNA form, the CDR3 reads TGTGCCAGCAGTTCGGCAAGACAGGGGGGAATCGGGGAGCTGTTTTTT. Protein sequence: CASSSARQGGIGELFF.

This clonotype was seen repeatedly, ten times or more. At one of its ends the junction is not consistent with the germline gene, which may arise from a read error. The rearrangement uses TRBV5-6 and TRBJ2-7; perhaps TRBD1 as D (5 bases). Germline CDR1 is SGHDT and CDR2 is YYEEEE. The CDR3 covers 14 residues. CDR3 region: CASRGRVVSHEQYF. For the CDR3, the DNA is TGTGCCAGCAGGGGCAGGGTGGTCTCCCACGAGCAGTACTTC.

This clonotype was observed at least ten times. The V call is TRBV10-3, the J call TRBJ1-5, with a tentative D call TRBD1 (6 bases). V was shortened by 4 bases and J by 4 bases, with 8 bases between the two germline ends. In germline, CDR1 is ENHRY, CDR2 SYGVKD. This CDR3 is built from 13 residues. This CDR3 reads CAISGTDNQPQHF. CDR3 sequence (DNA): TGTGCCATCAGTGGGACAGATAATCAGCCCCAGCATTTT.

This clonotype was detected ten times or more. V is TRBV7-8 and J is TRBJ2-5; D uncertain. The CDR3 is 14 residues long. CDR1 is SGHVS, CDR2 FQNEAQ, per germline. V lost 5 bases and J lost 1, with 11 bases in between. DNA for the CDR3: TGTGCCAGCAGCCATCGGCGCAGCCAAGAGACCCAGTACTTC. It is translated as CASSHRRSQETQYF.

The rearrangement links TRBV29-1 to TRBJ2-1; TRBD2 matches at 7 bases. This CDR3 comprises 14 residues. V lost 6 bases, J lost 2 bases, and 7 bases stayed unmatched. Germline CDR1 and CDR2: SQVTM and ANQGSEA. The CDR3 loop is CSVRAGNTYNEQFF. For the CDR3, the DNA is TGCAGCGTCCGAGCGGGGAACACCTACAATGAGCAGTTCTTC.

Notes on this clonotype: A read error may produce the germline difference seen at one junction end. The V gene is TRBV28, the J gene TRBJ2-7; D uncertain. This CDR3 is built from 11 residues. Germline V gene data show CDR1 as MDHEN and CDR2 as SYDVKM. The CDR3 spells CASSFSYKQYF. The CDR3, as DNA: TGTGCCAGCAGTTTCTCCTACAAGCAGTACTTC.